This T cell receptor beta chain was recovered during a study of human T cells and chemical hapten exposure. Broader study findings: TCRs above 1 in 1000 frequency stayed constant with DPC sensitization.

A single record per CDR3 protein comes from TCRdb applying MiXCR to the RACE reads. Among 190,000 or so distinct CDR3 sequences listed, more than 25% were seen once. Time point specified: pre-sensitization, week 0. Treatment here: therapeutic diphenylcyclopropenone sensitization with weekly scalp DPC. As regards this clonotype: Antigen specificity is unknown.

CDR1 is GTSNPN and CDR2 is SVGIG in the germline V gene (reference sequence). The CDR3 is 11 residues long. Trimming pared 3 bases from V and 10 bases from J, leaving 11 bases between. The material was whole blood, obtained in connection with sensitization to the hapten diphenylcyclopropenone (DPC). The rearrangement links TRBV30 to TRBJ2-3; D is undetermined. This TCR was sampled from a woman aged 30 to 39 with alopecia areata. Some clones in this sample may be carry-over from other donors' samples. CDR3 nucleotide sequence: TGTGCCTGGAGCCCAGGAGACCCGCAGTATTTT. It encodes CAWSPGDPQYF.